A single sample is the source of the 10 T cell receptor beta chains below, sequenced in a study of T cells expressing NK-cell markers. TCRdb reworked the 5' RACE reads into one entry per CDR3 protein, no DNA. Its clone listing holds approximately 420,000 distinct CDR3 sequences. Sequencing input: blood T cells: a sorted CD56 or NKG2C T cell subset, CD4+ or CD8+ T cells, or bulk PBMC T cells (not recorded which). These receptor sequences come from a woman between 45 and 60 years old in good health.

The V call is TRBV3-1, the J call TRBJ2-3; the D call from TCRdb, TRBD1, cannot be confirmed without DNA. Germline V gene lookup returns CDR1 LGHDT and CDR2 YNNKEL (reference sequence). CDR3 length equals 15 residues. This CDR3 reads CASSQGSYGGDTQYF.

The rearrangement joins TRBV18 to TRBJ2-2. This CDR3 region has 15 residues. Germline V CDR1 and CDR2: KGHSH, LQKENI. The CDR3 sequence: CASSPPWANTGELFF.

V is TRBV20-1 and J is TRBJ2-7; with no DNA, the TCRdb D assignment of TRBD2 cannot be verified. The CDR3 contains 15 residues. Germline CDR1 DFQATT, CDR2 SNEGSKA (reference sequence). This CDR3 is CSGIREVNAKYEQYF.

The V call is TRBV6-2 or TRBV6-3, the J call TRBJ2-7; lacking DNA, the TRBD2 call made by TCRdb goes unchecked. Germline CDR1 reads MNHEY; CDR2 reads SVGEGT. The length of the CDR3 is 16 residues. The CDR3 reads CASSRRFAGGSYEQYF.

The chain is built from TRBV12-3 or TRBV12-4 and TRBJ1-5; the D call of TRBD1 rests on TCRdb alone, since no DNA is present to check it. The CDR3 runs 13 residues. CDR3 in amino acids: CASSYRVGQPQHF.

The V call is TRBV5-1, the J call TRBJ2-7; TCRdb's D call, TRBD2, is unchecked because there is no DNA. Germline lookup yields CDR1 SGHRS and CDR2 YFSETQ. CDR3 size: 15 residues. The CDR3 loop reads CATSAGLAGENEQYF.

The chain carries TRBV5-1 and TRBJ2-7; the TCRdb call, TRBD1, lacks DNA for checking. The CDR3 contains 19 residues. Germline CDR1 and CDR2: SGHRS and YFSETQ. This CDR3 is CASSFSTRGQGGQLYEQYF.

The V call is TRBV5-5, the J call TRBJ2-1; TCRdb's assignment of TRBD1 cannot be checked, as there is no DNA. Per germline, CDR1 SGHKS and CDR2 YYEKEE (reference sequence). The CDR3 consists of 15 residues. The CDR3 spells CASSGKGTPVDEQFF.

The rearrangement uses TRBV7-2 and TRBJ1-1; as DNA is missing, the TRBD1 call by TCRdb cannot be tested. Looked up from germline, CDR1 is SGHTA and CDR2 is FQGNSA. CDR3 size: 13 residues. CDR3 in amino acids: CASSFRGLREAFF.

The genes are TRBV7-2 and TRBJ2-4; there is no DNA to check the TCRdb D call of TRBD1. This CDR3 region has 15 residues. Germline-derived CDR1 and CDR2 are SGHTA and FQGNSA. The CDR3 is CASSLDQGYKNIQYF.